This entry lists 29 T cell receptor beta chains sequenced from one sample in a study of PD-1 blockade in mismatch repair-deficient tumors. TCRdb keeps only in-frame clones here, not all; method: immunoSEQ multiplex PCR. The sample lists more than 15,000 clones, approximately 88% occurring once. The sequencing here drew on PBMCs, taken before pembrolizumab treatment. These receptors all come from an adult with mismatch repair-deficient cancer.

The chain carries TRBV5-1 and TRBJ1-1; D is ambiguous. CDR1 and CDR2 from the germline V gene are SGHRS and YFSETQ. The CDR3 contains 15 residues. Trimming stripped 0 bases from V and 4 bases from J, with 13 bases between. The chain's CDR3 is CASSLGIGVSTEAFF. In DNA, the CDR3 is TGCGCCAGCAGCTTGGGGATCGGGGTAAGCACTGAAGCTTTCTTT.

This chain links TRBV28 with TRBJ2-1; D possibly corresponds to TRBD1 (8 bases). The CDR3 length is 14 residues. Trimming removed 6 bases from V and 8 bases from J, with 17 bases in between. The germline CDR1 and CDR2 sequences are MDHEN and SYDVKM. CDR3 sequence (DNA): TGTGCCAGCAGCCATAGGACAGGGAGGGATGAGCAGTTCTTC. Its protein product is CASSHRTGRDEQFF.

The rearrangement links TRBV11-2 to TRBJ2-7, with TRBD1 matching over 7 bases. Germline V gives CDR1 SGHAT, CDR2 FQNNGV. V was pared by 1 base and J by 3 bases, with 6 bases of the junction left unmatched. This CDR3 region has 15 residues. DNA for the CDR3: TGTGCCAGCAGCTTAGGGGACAGTCTCTACTACGAGCAGTACTTC. Its protein product is CASSLGDSLYYEQYF.

The chain uses TRBV2 and TRBJ2-5, with D possibly matching TRBD1 (5 bases). The CDR3 extends over 14 amino acids. CDR1 and CDR2 from the germline V gene are SNHLY and FYNNEI. The CDR3 region is CGINKGSAEETQYF. DNA for the CDR3: TGTGGGATAAATAAGGGGTCGGCGGAAGAGACCCAGTACTTC.

Only a few counts were recorded for this clone. The genes are TRBV6-7 and TRBJ1-1, with 7 bases aligning to TRBD1. TRBV6-7 falls under the ORF class, with uncertain function. V lost 0 bases and J lost 3; bases outside the gene matches: 10. The CDR3 is 17 amino acids. CDR3 residues: CASSYSVKDRIYTEAFF. CDR3 nucleotide sequence: TGTGCCAGCAGTTACTCCGTAAAGGACAGGATCTACACTGAAGCTTTCTTT.

The gene calls are TRBV4-3 and TRBJ1-1; D is ambiguous. The V end lost 0 bases, the J end lost 4 bases, and 6 bases lay between the germline ends. Germline V gene sequence: CDR1 LGHNA, CDR2 YSLEER. The CDR3 runs 13 residues. DNA of the CDR3: TGCGCCAGCAGCCAAGAAAGGTTCACTGAAGCTTTCTTT. This codes for CASSQERFTEAFF.

In DNA, the CDR3 is TGCGCCTCGGCCGGGAATTCCCCAGATACGCAGTATTTT. Its translation is CASAGNSPDTQYF. The chain combines TRBV4-1 with TRBJ2-3, with D maybe TRBD2 (5 bases). From germline, CDR1 is MGHRA and CDR2 YSYEKL. Trimming cost V 11 bases and J 4 bases, with 16 bases left between them. The CDR3 loop spans 13 amino acids.

This clone was counted a few times. The V and J genes are TRBV7-9 and TRBJ2-7; TRBD1 agrees at 8 bases. The CDR3 totals 15 residues. Germline CDR1 SEHNR, CDR2 FQNEAQ (reference sequence). The junction had 8 bases not matched to a gene; V was cut back by 5 bases and J by 2 bases. The CDR3 DNA reads TGTGCCAGCAGCGGACGGACAGGGACGCCCTACGAGCAGTACTTC. It codes for CASSGRTGTPYEQYF.

CDR3 sequence reads: CASSTTSLAVVLSSYNEQFF. The CDR3 nucleotides are TGTGCCAGTAGTACAACTTCACTAGCGGTAGTACTCAGCTCCTACAATGAGCAGTTCTTC. The genes are TRBV19 and TRBJ2-1; TRBD2 aligns across 8 bases. CDR3 length: 20 amino acids. The trim removed 4 bases at V and 0 bases at J, leaving 17 bases unmatched. The germline gives CDR1 LNHDA, CDR2 SQIVND (reference sequence).

By sample share, this clone is medium-sized. Sequence at one end of the junction differs from germline and may be a read error. V and J are TRBV4-1 and TRBJ2-1, with D perhaps matching TRBD1 (7 bases). The CDR3 is made up of 16 amino acids. The germline V gene has CDR1 MGHRA and CDR2 YSYEKL. CDR3 loop: CASSQAVGGGRDEQFF. Here the CDR3 DNA reads TGCGCCAGCAGTCAAGCGGTAGGAGGGGGCCGGGATGAGCAGTTCTTC.

The chain links TRBV19 to TRBJ2-1; TRBD1 might be the D (6 bases). CDR3 size: 14 residues. V dropped 1 base and J dropped 9 bases, with 13 bases sitting between them. The germline V gene encodes CDR1 LNHDA and CDR2 SQIVND (reference sequence). CDR3 DNA sequence: TGTGCCAGTAGTATAGGTCTTTCGGACAGTGAGCAGTTCTTC. Translated, it gives CASSIGLSDSEQFF. Looking up the rest from reference TRBV19 and TRBJ2-1 gives the full variable domain: DGGITQSPKYLFRKEGQNVTLSCEQNLNHDAMYWYRQDPGQGLRLIYYSQIVNDFQKGDIAEGYSVSREKKESFPLTVTSAQKNPTAFYLCASSIGLSDSEQFFGPGTRLTVL.

The rearrangement uses TRBV11-3 and TRBJ2-5; D not certain. The CDR3 runs 16 residues. Germline assignment: CDR1 SGHNT and CDR2 YENEEA. The V end lost 2 bases, the J end lost 1 base, and 14 bases lay between the germline ends. DNA of the CDR3: TGTGCCAGCAGCTTATCATTAAGAACCTCCCAAGAGACCCAGTACTTC. Translated: CASSLSLRTSQETQYF.

The V and J genes are TRBV10-3 and TRBJ2-5; tentatively, D is TRBD2 (6 bases). This CDR3 region has 16 residues. Germline V gene data show CDR1 as ENHRY and CDR2 as SYGVKD. Trimming left V 3 bases short and J 9 bases short, with 23 bases between. The CDR3 protein is CAISDPSGRGRVAQYF. CDR3 in DNA: TGTGCCATCAGTGACCCCAGCGGGCGGGGCCGGGTGGCCCAGTACTTC.

The V gene is TRBV19, the J gene TRBJ2-1; 10 nucleotides align to TRBD1. With V trimmed by 4 bases and J by 7 bases, 13 bases remained unmatched. CDR1 and CDR2 (germline): LNHDA, SQIVND (reference sequence). The CDR3 is 17 amino acids. The chain's CDR3 is CASSSQRGDRGHNEQFF. CDR3 bases: TGTGCCAGTAGTAGCCAAAGGGGGGACAGGGGTCATAATGAGCAGTTCTTC.

The CDR3 loop reads CASSDRGPGNQPQHF. The DNA of the CDR3 is TGTGCCAGCAGTGACAGGGGGCCGGGCAATCAGCCCCAGCATTTT. This chain joins TRBV6-6 and TRBJ1-5; 10 bases map to TRBD1. The CDR3 loop spans 15 amino acids. From germline, CDR1 is MNHNY and CDR2 SVGAGI (reference sequence). Germline trimming cut 5 bases from V and 2 bases from J; bases unmatched to any gene: 3.

This clone was observed once. V usage is TRBV5-1 and J usage is TRBJ2-1; the match to TRBD1 covers 9 bases. CDR3 length: 16 amino acids. Per germline, CDR1 SGHRS and CDR2 YFSETQ. V shed 4 bases and J 5 bases; nucleotides not matched to a gene: 10. The CDR3 reads CASSLGTGFPDNEQFF. The DNA for the CDR3 is TGCGCCAGCAGCCTCGGGACAGGGTTTCCCGACAATGAGCAGTTCTTC.

V and J are TRBV11-2 and TRBJ2-5, with D possibly TRBD1 on 7 matching bases. The CDR3 spans 15 residues. The V end was cut by 6 bases, the J end by 5 bases, with 19 bases between. Germline V gene data show CDR1 as SGHAT and CDR2 as FQNNGV. The DNA for the CDR3 is TGTGCCAGCAGATCGTGGCAGGGGGGAAGTGAGACCCAGTACTTC. Protein product: CASRSWQGGSETQYF.

This chain connects TRBV5-1 to TRBJ2-5; possibly TRBD1 for D (7 bases). CDR1 and CDR2 (germline): SGHRS, YFSETQ. The CDR3 totals 15 residues. The V gene lost 4 bases and the J gene lost 1 base, with 14 bases spanning the gap. CDR3 in DNA: TGCGCCAGCAGCCGCGGGACAGAACCCCAAGAGACCCAGTACTTC. Its protein product is CASSRGTEPQETQYF.

The rearrangement joins TRBV4-2 to TRBJ2-7, with a possible D match to TRBD1 (5 bases). Germline V gives CDR1 LGHNA, CDR2 YNFKEQ. The ends were cut back, 0 bases at V and 6 bases at J, with 12 bases in the middle. The CDR3 sequence is 14 residues long. This CDR3 reads CASSQDSAGREQYF. CDR3 nucleotide sequence: TGTGCCAGCAGCCAAGATTCGGCAGGGCGCGAGCAGTACTTC.

This chain uses TRBV4-1 with TRBJ2-1, with a possible D match to TRBD1 (6 bases). Germline loops: CDR1 MGHRA, CDR2 YSYEKL. Trimming stripped 6 bases from V and 7 bases from J, with 19 bases between. The CDR3 contains 15 residues. The CDR3: CASRHRTAGENEQFF. The CDR3 DNA reads as TGCGCCAGCAGACACCGGACGGCAGGGGAAAATGAGCAGTTCTTC.

This chain uses TRBV11-2 with TRBJ2-7, with unresolved D. The V and J ends lost 0 bases and 0 bases respectively, with 12 bases between them. Per germline, CDR1 SGHAT and CDR2 FQNNGV. The CDR3 is 16 residues long. CDR3 sequence reads: CASSLDRSLNSYEQYF. The CDR3 DNA follows: TGTGCCAGCAGCTTAGACAGGTCACTCAACTCCTACGAGCAGTACTTC.

The rearrangement links TRBV4-2 to TRBJ2-7; D might be TRBD1 or TRBD2, each matching 5 bases. CDR1 and CDR2 (germline): LGHNA, YNFKEQ. The CDR3 runs 17 residues. V dropped 3 bases and J dropped 0 bases, with 18 bases sitting between them. Here the CDR3 reads CASSQGEHVFGSYEQYF. The CDR3 DNA is TGTGCCAGCAGCCAGGGGGAACACGTCTTTGGCTCCTACGAGCAGTACTTC.

This chain joins TRBV28 and TRBJ2-7; maybe TRBD2 (5 bases). This CDR3 contains 15 residues. Between the trimmed V and J ends, which lost 4 bases and 0 bases, there was a span of 13 bases. Germline loops: CDR1 MDHEN, CDR2 SYDVKM. CDR3 amino acids: CASSSSYGISYEQYF. The DNA of the CDR3 is TGTGCCAGCAGTTCATCGTACGGGATCTCCTACGAGCAGTACTTC.

The chain is built from TRBV6-6 and TRBJ2-7, with D perhaps matching TRBD2 (5 bases). From germline, CDR1 is MNHNY and CDR2 SVGAGI (reference sequence). CDR3 length: 15 residues. V gave up 9 bases and J gave up 0 bases, with 18 bases separating them. This CDR3 is CASLGPVAGSYEQYF. DNA of the CDR3: TGTGCCAGTCTGGGCCCCGTCGCGGGCTCCTACGAGCAGTACTTC.

The rearrangement links TRBV28 to TRBJ2-7; tentative D call: TRBD2 (6 bases). V dropped 6 bases and J dropped 2 bases, with 14 bases sitting between them. The CDR3 totals 14 residues. Germline loops: CDR1 MDHEN, CDR2 SYDVKM. CDR3: CASSTGTGAYEQYF. The CDR3 region has the DNA TGTGCCAGCAGCACCGGGACGGGGGCCTACGAGCAGTACTTC.

The CDR3 region is CASSVAPGLAVSDTQYF. The CDR3 DNA reads as TGTGCCAGCAGCGTGGCGCCGGGACTAGCGGTTTCAGATACGCAGTATTTT. This rearrangement joins TRBV9 to TRBJ2-3, with 11 bases that match TRBD2. The CDR3 loop spans 17 amino acids. CDR1 is SGDLS and CDR2 is YYNGEE in the germline V gene. V lost 2 bases and J lost 4; bases outside the gene matches: 9. Complete variable domain (other parts from reference TRBV9 and TRBJ2-3): DSGVTQTPKHLITATGQRVTLRCSPRSGDLSVYWYQQSLDQGLQFLIQYYNGEERAKGNILERFSAQQFPDLHSELNLSSLELGDSALYFCASSVAPGLAVSDTQYFGPGTRLTVL.

The CDR3 DNA sequence: TGTGCCAGCAGTCCACCTAGCGGGAGGGCCTTAGAGACCCAGTACTTC. Amino acids: CASSPPSGRALETQYF. The chain recombines TRBV27 with TRBJ2-5; 12 nucleotides agree with TRBD2. Losses at the gene ends were 5 bases for V and 4 bases for J; bases not matched to a gene: 8. The CDR3 loop spans 16 amino acids. Germline CDR1 and CDR2: MNHEY and SMNVEV (reference sequence).

The rearrangement joins TRBV9 to TRBJ1-2, with D maybe TRBD1 (5 bases). The CDR3 totals 15 residues. V was shortened by 0 bases and J by 4 bases, with 13 bases between the two germline ends. Per germline, CDR1 SGDLS and CDR2 YYNGEE. CDR3 region: CASSVDLGQGYGYTF. The CDR3 DNA sequence: TGTGCCAGCAGCGTAGACCTGGGGCAGGGCTATGGCTACACCTTC.

The rearrangement uses TRBV11-2 and TRBJ2-7; possible D gene TRBD2, 5 bases. This CDR3 spans 14 amino acids. Germline V lookup: CDR1 SGHAT, CDR2 FQNNGV. V was cut by 4 bases and J by 1 base, with 11 bases left in between. As DNA, the CDR3 is TGTGCCAGCAGCTCCACTAGAGGATCCTACGAGCAGTACTTC. Translation: CASSSTRGSYEQYF.